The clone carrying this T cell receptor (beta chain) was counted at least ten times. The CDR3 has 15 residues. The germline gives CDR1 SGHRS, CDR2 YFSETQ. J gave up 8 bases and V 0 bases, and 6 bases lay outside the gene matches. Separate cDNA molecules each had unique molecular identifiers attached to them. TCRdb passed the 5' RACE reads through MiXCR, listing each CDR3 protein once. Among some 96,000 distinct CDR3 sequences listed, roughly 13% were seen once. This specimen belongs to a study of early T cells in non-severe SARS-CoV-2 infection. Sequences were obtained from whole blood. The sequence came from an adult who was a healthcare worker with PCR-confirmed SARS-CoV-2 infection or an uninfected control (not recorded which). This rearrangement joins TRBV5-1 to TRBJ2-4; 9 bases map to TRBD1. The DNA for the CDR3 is TGCGCCAGCAGCTTGGACGGACAGGGGAGGGACATTCAGTACTTC. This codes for CASSLDGQGRDIQYF.